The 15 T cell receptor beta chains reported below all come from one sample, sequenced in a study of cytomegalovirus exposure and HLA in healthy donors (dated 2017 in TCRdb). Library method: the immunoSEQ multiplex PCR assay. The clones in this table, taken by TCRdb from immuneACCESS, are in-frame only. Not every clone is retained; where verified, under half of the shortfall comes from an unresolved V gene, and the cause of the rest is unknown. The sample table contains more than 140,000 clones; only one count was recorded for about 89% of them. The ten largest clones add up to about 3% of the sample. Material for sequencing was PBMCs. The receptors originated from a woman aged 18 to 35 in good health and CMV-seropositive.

The CDR3 coding sequence is TGTGCCAGCAGCTCAGGGACAATCTCCTACGAGCAGTACTTC. Translation: CASSSGTISYEQYF. The rearrangement uses TRBV11-2 and TRBJ2-7; the D gene is possibly TRBD1 (6 bases). The CDR3 covers 14 residues. Trimming shortened V by 4 bases and J by 0 bases, and 10 bases separated the two germline ends. Germline assignment: CDR1 SGHAT and CDR2 FQNNGV.

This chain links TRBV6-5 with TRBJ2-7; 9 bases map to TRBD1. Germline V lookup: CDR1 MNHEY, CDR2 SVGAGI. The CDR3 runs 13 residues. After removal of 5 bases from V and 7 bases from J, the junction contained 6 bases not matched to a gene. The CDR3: CASSRGTGQEQYF. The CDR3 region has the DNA TGTGCCAGCAGTCGAGGGACAGGGCAAGAGCAGTACTTC.

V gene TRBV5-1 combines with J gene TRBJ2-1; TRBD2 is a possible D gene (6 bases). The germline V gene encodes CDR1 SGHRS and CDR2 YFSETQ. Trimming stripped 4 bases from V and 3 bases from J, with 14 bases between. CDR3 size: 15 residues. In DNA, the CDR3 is TGCGCCAGCAGCCCCTTGGCGGGGCACTACAATGAGCAGTTCTTC. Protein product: CASSPLAGHYNEQFF.

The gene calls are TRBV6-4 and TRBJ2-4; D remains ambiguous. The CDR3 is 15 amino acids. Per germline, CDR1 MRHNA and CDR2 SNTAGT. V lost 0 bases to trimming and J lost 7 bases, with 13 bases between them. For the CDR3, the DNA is TGTGCCAGCAGTGACTCCCGCAGGTTGGGCAACATTCAGTACTTC. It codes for CASSDSRRLGNIQYF.

The CDR3 here is CASSLGLAGGNEQFF. CDR3 sequence (DNA): TGTGCCAGCAGCTTGGGACTAGCGGGAGGGAATGAGCAGTTCTTC. The chain links TRBV5-4 to TRBJ2-1; 14 bases line up with TRBD2. The length of the CDR3 is 15 residues. Losses at the gene ends were 0 bases for V and 7 bases for J; bases not matched to a gene: 0. In germline, CDR1 is SGHNT, CDR2 YYREEE (reference sequence).

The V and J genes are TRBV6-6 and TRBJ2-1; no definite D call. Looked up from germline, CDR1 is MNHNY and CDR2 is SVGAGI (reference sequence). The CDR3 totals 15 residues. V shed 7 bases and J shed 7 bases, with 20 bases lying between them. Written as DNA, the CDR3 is TGTGCCAGCACCCTCGACCAGACTTCCGGGAATGAGCAGTTCTTC. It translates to CASTLDQTSGNEQFF.

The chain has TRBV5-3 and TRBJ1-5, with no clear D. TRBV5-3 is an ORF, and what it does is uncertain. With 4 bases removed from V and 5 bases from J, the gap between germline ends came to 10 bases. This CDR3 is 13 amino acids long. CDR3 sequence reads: CARSKRRDQPQHF. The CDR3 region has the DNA TGTGCCAGAAGCAAAAGGAGGGATCAGCCCCAGCATTTT.

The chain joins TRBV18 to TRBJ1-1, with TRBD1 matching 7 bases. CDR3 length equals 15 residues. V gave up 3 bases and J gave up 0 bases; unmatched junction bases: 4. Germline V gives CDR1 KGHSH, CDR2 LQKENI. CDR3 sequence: CASSPTTGLNTEAFF. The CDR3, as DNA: TGTGCCAGCTCACCTACGACAGGGTTGAACACTGAAGCTTTCTTT.

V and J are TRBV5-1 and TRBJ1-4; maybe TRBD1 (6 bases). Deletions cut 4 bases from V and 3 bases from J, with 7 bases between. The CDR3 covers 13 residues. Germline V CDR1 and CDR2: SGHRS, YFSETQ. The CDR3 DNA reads TGCGCCAGCAGCGGACAGCCTAATGAAAAACTGTTTTTT. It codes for CASSGQPNEKLFF.

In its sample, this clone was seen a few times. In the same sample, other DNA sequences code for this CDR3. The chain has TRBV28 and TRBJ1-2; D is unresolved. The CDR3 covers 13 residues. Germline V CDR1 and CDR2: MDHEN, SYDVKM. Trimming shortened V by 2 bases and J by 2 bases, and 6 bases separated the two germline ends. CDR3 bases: TGTGCCAGCAGTTTAGGCCAGAACTATGGCTACACCTTC. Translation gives CASSLGQNYGYTF.

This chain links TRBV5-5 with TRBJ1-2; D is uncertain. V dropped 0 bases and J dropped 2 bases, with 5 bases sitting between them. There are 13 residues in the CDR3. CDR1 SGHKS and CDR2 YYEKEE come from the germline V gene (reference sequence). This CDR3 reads CASSLDRNYGYTF. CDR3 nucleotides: TGTGCCAGCAGCTTGGACAGAAACTATGGCTACACCTTC.

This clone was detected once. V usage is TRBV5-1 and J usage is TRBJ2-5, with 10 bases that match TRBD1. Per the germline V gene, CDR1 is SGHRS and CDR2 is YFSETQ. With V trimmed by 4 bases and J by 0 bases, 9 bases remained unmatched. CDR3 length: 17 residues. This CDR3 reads CASSNRDRGGYQETQYF. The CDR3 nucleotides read TGCGCCAGCAGCAACCGGGACAGGGGCGGGTACCAAGAGACCCAGTACTTC.

Written as DNA, the CDR3 is TGTGCCAGCAGTGTCCTTTCAGGCGGGGGACAACAAGAGACCCAGTACTTC. Its protein is CASSVLSGGGQQETQYF. J is TRBJ2-5 and V is TRBV2; a possible D gene is TRBD2 (7 bases). Germline V gives CDR1 SNHLY, CDR2 FYNNEI. The germline V and J ends were trimmed by 4 bases and 2 bases, with 20 bases remaining between them. This CDR3 is built from 17 residues.

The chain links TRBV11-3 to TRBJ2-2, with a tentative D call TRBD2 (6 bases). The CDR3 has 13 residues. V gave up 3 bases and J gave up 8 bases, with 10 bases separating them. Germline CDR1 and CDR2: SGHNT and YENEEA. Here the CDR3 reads CASSFGGGGELFF. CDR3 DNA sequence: TGTGCCAGCAGCTTCGGGGGTGGTGGGGAGCTGTTTTTT.

This chain's CDR3 is CASSQDLSPSAEAFF. For the CDR3, the DNA is TGTGCCAGCAGCCAAGACCTAAGCCCGTCGGCTGAAGCTTTCTTT. The gene calls are TRBV14 and TRBJ1-1; D not resolved. Germline V gene sequence: CDR1 SGHDN, CDR2 FVKESK. The CDR3 covers 15 residues. V lost 0 bases, J lost 6 bases, and 14 bases lay in between.